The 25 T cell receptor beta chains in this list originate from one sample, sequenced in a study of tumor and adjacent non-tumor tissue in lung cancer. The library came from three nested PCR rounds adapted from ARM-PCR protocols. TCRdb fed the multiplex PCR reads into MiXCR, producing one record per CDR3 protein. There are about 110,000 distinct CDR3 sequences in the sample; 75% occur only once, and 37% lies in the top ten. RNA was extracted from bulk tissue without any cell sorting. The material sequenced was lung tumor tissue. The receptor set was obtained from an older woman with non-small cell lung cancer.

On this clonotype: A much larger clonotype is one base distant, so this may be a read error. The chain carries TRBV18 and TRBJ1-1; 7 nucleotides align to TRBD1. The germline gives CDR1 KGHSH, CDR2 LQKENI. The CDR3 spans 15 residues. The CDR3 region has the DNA TGTGTCAGCTCACCGAACAGGGGCCGGAACACTGAAGCTTTCTTT. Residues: CVSSPNRGRNTEAFF. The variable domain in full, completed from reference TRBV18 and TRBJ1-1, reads NAGVMQNPRHLVRRRGQEARLRCSPMKGHSHVYWYRQLPEEGLKFMVYLQKENIIDESGMPKERFSAEFPKEGPSILRIQQVVRGDSAAYFCVSSPNRGRNTEAFFGQGTRLTVV.

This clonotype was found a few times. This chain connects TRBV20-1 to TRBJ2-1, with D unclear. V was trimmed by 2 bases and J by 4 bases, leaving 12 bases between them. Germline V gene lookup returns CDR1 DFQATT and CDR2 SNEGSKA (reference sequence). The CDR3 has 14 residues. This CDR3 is CSARNLRTYNEQFF. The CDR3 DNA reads TGCAGTGCTAGAAACCTGCGGACGTACAATGAGCAGTTCTTC.

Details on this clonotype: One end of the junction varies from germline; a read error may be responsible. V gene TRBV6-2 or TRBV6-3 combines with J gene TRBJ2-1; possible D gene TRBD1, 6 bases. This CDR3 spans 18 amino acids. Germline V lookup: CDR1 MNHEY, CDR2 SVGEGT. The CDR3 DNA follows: TGTGCCAGCAGTTACTATGCCCAGACAGGACTCCTTTACAATGAGCAGTCCTTC. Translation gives CASSYYAQTGLLYNEQSF.

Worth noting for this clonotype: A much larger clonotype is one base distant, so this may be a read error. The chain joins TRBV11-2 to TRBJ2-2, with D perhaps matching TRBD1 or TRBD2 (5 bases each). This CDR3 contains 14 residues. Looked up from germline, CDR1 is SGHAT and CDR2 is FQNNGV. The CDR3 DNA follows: TGTGCCAGCAGCTCCACCTCAGGGTCCGGGGAGCTGTGTTTT. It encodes CASSSTSGSGELCF.

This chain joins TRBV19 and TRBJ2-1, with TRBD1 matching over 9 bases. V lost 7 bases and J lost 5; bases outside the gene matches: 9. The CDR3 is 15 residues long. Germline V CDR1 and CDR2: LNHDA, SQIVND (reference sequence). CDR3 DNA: TGTGCCAGTACTCCACAGGGGGCTCTGGACAATGAGCAGTTCTTC. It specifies CASTPQGALDNEQFF.

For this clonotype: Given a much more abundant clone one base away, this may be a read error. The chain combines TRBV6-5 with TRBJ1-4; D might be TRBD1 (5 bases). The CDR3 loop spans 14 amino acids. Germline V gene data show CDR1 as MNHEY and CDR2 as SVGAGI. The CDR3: CASSSPAAGEKPFF. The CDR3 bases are TGTGCCAGCAGTTCCCCCGCTGCGGGGGAAAAACCGTTTTTT.

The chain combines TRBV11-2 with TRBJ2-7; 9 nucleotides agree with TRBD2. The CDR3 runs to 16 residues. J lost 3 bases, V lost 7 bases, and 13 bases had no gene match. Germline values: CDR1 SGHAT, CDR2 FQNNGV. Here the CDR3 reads CASNLTSGGAYYEQYF. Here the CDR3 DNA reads TGTGCCAGCAACTTGACTAGCGGAGGGGCCTACTACGAGCAGTACTTC. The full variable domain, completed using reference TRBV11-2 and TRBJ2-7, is EAGVAQSPRYKIIEKRQSVAFWCNPISGHATLYWYQQILGQGPKLLIQFQNNGVVDDSQLPKDRFSAERLKGVDSTLKIQPAKLEDSAVYLCASNLTSGGAYYEQYFGPGTRLTVT.

CDR3 sequence reads: CASSPRDEGFYGYTF. For the CDR3, the DNA is TGTGCCAGCAGCCCTCGAGACGAGGGTTTCTATGGCTACACCTTC. The genes are TRBV4-2 and TRBJ1-2, with D unresolved. Trimming took 4 bases from V and 4 from J, leaving 16 bases between them. This CDR3 has 15 amino acids. Germline loops: CDR1 LGHNA, CDR2 YNFKEQ.

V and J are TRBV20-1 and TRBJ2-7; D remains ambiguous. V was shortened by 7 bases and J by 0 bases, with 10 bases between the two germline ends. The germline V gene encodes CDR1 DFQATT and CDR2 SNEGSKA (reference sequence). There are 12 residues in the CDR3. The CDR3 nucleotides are TGCAGTGGTGCGGACCGCTCCTACGAGCAGTACTTC. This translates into CSGADRSYEQYF.

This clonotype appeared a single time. The CDR3 loop is CASCPGTGGTDTQYF. The CDR3 region has the DNA TGTGCCAGTTGCCCAGGGACAGGGGGGACAGATACGCAGTATTTT. The rearrangement uses TRBV11-3 and TRBJ2-3, with TRBD1 matching 11 bases. The CDR3 totals 15 residues. The J segment lost 3 bases and the V segment lost 9 bases, leaving 8 bases of the junction unmatched. Germline values: CDR1 SGHNT, CDR2 YENEEA.

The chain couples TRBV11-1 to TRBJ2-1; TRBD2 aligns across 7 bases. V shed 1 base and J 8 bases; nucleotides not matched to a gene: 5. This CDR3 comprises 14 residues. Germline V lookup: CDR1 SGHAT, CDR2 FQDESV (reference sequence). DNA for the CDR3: TGTGCCAGCAGCTTAGACGGGGGGAGGGATGAGCAGTTCTTC. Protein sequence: CASSLDGGRDEQFF. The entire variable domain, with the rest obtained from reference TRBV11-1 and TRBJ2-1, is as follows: EAEVAQSPRYKITEKSQAVAFWCDPISGHATLYWYRQILGQGPELLVQFQDESVVDDSQLPKDRFSAERLKGVDSTLKIQPAELGDSAMYLCASSLDGGRDEQFFGPGTRLTVL.

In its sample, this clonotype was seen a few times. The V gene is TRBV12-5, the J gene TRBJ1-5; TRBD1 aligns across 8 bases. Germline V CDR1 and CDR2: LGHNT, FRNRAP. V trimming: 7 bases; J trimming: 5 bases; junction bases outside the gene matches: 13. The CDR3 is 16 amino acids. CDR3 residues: CASANADRGLYQPQHF. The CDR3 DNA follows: TGTGCTAGTGCCAACGCCGACAGGGGCCTATATCAGCCCCAGCATTTT.

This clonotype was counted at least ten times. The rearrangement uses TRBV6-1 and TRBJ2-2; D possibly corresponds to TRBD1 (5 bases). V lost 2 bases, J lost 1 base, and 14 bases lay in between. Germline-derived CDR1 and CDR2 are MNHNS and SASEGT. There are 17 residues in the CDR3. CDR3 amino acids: CASSENWGSLNTGELFF. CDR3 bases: TGTGCCAGCAGTGAAAACTGGGGCAGTTTGAACACCGGGGAGCTGTTTTTT.

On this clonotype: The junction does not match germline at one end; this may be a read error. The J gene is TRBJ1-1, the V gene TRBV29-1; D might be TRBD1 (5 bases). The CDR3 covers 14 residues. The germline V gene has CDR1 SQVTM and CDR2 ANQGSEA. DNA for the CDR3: TGCAGCTTTGAAGGGAAAGCAGGGAACATTGAAGCTTTCTTT. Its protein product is CSFEGKAGNIEAFF.

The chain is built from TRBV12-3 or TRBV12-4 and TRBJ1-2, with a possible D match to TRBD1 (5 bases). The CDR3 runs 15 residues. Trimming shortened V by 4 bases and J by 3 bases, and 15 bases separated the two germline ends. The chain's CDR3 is CASSSGTAEDYGYTF. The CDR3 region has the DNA TGTGCCAGCAGTTCCGGGACGGCTGAGGACTATGGCTACACCTTC.

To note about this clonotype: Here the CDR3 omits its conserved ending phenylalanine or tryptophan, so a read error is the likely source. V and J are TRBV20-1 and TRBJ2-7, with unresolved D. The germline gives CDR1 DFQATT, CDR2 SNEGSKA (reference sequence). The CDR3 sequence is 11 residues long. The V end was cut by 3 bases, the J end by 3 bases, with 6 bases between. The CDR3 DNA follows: TGCAGTGCTAGGTCGTACTACGAGCAGTACCTC. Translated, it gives CSARSYYEQYL.

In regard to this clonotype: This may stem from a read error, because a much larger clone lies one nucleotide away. Written as DNA, the CDR3 is TGCACCAGCAGCCAGCTGGTGGGGGCCAACGTCCTGACTTTC. Translating it yields CTSSQLVGANVLTF. The rearrangement uses TRBV4-1 and TRBJ2-6; D not certain. Germline values: CDR1 MGHRA, CDR2 YSYEKL. The CDR3 runs to 14 residues.

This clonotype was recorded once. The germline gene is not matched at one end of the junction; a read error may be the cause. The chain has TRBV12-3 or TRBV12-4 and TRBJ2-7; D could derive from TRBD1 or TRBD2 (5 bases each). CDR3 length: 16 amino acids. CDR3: CGSSLGVGIGSYEQYF. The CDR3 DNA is TGTGGCAGCAGTTTAGGGGTCGGGATAGGCTCCTACGAGCAGTACTTC.

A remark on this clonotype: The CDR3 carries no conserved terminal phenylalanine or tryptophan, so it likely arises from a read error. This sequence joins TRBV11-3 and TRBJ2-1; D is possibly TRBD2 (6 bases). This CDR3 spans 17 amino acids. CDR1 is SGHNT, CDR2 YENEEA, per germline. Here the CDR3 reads CASTLELTSGSHNEQFL. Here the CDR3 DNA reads TGTGCTAGCACCTTAGAGTTGACTAGTGGGAGCCACAATGAGCAGTTCTTA.

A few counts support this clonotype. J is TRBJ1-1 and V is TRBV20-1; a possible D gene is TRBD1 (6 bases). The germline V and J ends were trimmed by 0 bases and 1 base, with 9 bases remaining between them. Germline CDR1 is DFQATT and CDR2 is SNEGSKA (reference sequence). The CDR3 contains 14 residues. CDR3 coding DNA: TGCAGTGCTAGAGAGGGACATTCGAACACTGAAGCTTTCTTT. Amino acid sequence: CSAREGHSNTEAFF.

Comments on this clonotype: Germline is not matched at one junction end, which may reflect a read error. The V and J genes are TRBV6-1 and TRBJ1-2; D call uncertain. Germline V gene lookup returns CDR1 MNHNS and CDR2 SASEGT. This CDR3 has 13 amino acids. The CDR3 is CVSSEDTDYGYSF. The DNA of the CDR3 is TGTGTCAGCAGTGAAGACACGGACTATGGCTACTCCTTC.

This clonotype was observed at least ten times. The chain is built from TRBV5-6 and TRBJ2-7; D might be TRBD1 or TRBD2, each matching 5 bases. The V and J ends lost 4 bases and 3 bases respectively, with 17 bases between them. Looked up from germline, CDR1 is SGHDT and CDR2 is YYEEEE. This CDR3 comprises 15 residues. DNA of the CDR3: TGTGCCAGCAGCCTTTCCGGGACCGCGAACTACGAGCAGTACTTC. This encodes CASSLSGTANYEQYF. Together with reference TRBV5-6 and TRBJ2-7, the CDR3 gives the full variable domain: DAGVTQSPTHLIKTRGQQVTLRCSPKSGHDTVSWYQQALGQGPQFIFQYYEEEERQRGNFPDRFSGHQFPNYSSELNVNALLLGDSALYLCASSLSGTANYEQYFGPGTRLTVT.

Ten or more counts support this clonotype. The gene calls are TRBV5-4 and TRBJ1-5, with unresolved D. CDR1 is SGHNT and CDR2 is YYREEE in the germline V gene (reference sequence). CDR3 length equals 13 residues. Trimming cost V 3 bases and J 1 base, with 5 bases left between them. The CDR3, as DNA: TGTGCCAGCAGCTCGGACAGCAATCAGCCCCAGCATTTT. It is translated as CASSSDSNQPQHF.

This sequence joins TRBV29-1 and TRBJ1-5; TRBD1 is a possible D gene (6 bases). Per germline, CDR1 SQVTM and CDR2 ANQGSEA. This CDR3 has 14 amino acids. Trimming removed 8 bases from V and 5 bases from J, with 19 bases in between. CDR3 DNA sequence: TGCAGCATTCAGCAGGGGTATGTGTATCAGCCCCAGCATTTT. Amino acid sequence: CSIQQGYVYQPQHF.

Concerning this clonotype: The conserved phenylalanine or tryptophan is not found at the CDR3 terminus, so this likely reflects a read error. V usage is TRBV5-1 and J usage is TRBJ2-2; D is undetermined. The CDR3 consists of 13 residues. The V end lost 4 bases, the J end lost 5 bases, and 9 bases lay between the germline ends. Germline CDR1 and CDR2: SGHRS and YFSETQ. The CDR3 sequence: CASSLTETGELFS. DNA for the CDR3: TGCGCCAGCAGCCTGACGGAAACCGGGGAGCTGTTTTCT.